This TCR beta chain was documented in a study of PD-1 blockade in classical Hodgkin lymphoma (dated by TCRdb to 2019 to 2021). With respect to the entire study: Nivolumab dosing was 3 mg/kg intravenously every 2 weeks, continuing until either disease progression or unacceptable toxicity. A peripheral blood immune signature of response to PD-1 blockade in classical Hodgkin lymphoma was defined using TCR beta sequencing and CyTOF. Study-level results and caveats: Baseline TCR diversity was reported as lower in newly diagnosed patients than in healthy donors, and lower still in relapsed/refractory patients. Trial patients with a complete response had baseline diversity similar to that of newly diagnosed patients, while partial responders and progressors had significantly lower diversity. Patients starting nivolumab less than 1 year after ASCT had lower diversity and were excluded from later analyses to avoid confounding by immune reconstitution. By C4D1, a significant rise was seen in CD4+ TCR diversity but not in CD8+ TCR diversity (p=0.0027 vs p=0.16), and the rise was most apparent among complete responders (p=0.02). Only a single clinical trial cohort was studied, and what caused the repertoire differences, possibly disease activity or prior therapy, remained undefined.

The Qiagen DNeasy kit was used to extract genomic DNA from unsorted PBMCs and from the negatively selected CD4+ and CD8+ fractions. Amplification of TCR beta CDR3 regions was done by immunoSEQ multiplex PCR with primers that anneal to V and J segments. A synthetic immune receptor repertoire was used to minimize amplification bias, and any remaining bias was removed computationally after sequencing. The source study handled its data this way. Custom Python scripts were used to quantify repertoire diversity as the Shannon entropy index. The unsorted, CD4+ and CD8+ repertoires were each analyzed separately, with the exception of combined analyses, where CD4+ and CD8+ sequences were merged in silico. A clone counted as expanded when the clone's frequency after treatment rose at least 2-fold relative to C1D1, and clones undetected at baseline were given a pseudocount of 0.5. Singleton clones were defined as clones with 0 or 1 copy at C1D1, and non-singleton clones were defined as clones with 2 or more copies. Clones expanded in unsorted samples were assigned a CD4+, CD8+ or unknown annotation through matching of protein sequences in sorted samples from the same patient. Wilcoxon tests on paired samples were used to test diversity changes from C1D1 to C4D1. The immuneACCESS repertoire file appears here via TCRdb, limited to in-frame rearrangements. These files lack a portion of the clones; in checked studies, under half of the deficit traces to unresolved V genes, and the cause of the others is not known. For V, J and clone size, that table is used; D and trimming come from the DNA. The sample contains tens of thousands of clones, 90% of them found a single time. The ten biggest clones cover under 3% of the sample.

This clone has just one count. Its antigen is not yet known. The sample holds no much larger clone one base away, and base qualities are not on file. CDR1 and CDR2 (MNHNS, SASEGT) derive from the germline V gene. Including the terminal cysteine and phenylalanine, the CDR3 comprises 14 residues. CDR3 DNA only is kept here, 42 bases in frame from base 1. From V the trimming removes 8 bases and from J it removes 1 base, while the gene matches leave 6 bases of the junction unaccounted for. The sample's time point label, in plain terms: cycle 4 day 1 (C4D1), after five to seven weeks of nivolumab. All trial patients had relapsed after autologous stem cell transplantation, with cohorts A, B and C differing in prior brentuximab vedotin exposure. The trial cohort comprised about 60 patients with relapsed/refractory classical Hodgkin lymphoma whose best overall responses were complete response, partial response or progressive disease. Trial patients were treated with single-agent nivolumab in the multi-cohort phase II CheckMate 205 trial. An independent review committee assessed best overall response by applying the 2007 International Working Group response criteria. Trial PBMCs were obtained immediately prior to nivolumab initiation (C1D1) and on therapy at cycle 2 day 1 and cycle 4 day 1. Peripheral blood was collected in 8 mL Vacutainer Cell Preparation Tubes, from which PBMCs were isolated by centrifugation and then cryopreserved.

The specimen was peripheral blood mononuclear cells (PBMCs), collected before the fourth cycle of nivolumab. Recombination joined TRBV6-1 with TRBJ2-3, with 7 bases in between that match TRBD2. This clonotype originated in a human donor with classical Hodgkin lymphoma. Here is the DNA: TGTGCCAGCTCCCGGGGGGAAGGCACAGATACGCAGTATTTT. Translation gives CASSRGEGTDTQYF.